What follows describes a single T cell receptor beta chain. Its target is not known. 13 Jbeta primers and 60 Vbeta primers were used for the PCR. Measured with immunoSEQ multiplex PCR; TCRdb has only the in-frame clones, and not every one. The sample lists roughly 150,000 clones, roughly 82% occurring once. This CDR3 comprises 19 residues. The V end was cut by 3 bases, the J end by 4 bases, with 25 bases between. Germline loops: CDR1 LNHDA, CDR2 SQIVND (reference sequence). The sample is drawn from a study of cytomegalovirus exposure and HLA in healthy donors. Study-wide context: About 84% of around 390 genotyped donors fell in the Caucasian-associated ancestry cluster. Study-level points and caveats: CMV serostatus was the sole immune exposure information available.

The clonotype comes from a man aged 25 to 45 in good health and CMV-seropositive. Material for sequencing was PBMCs. The chain couples TRBV19 to TRBJ1-5; D gene unclear. Here the CDR3 reads CASSIFSLRFGQLNQPQHF. As DNA, the CDR3 is TGTGCCAGTAGTATTTTCAGCCTAAGGTTTGGGCAGCTAAATCAGCCCCAGCATTTT.